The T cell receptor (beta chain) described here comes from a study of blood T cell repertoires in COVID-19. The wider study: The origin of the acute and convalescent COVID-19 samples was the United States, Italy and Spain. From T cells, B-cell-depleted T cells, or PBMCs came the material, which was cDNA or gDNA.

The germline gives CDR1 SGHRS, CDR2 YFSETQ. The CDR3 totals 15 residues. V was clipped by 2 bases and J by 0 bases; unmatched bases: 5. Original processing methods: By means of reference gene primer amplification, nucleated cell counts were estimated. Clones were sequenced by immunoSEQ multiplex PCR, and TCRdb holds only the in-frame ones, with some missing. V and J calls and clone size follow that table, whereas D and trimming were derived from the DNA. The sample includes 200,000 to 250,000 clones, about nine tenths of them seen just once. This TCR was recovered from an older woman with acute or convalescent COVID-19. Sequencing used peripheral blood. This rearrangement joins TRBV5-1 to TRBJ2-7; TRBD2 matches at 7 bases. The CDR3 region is CASSFIAGSSYEQYF. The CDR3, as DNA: TGCGCCAGCAGCTTCATAGCGGGCAGCTCCTACGAGCAGTACTTC.